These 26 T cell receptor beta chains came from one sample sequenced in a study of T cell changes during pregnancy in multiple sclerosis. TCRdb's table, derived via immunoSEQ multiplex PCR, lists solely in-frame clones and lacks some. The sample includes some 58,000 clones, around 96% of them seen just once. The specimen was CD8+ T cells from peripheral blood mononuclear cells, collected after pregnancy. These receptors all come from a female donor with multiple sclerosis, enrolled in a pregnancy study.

CDR3 DNA sequence: TGTGCCAGCAGCCGCCTTGGGCACTATGGCTACACCTTC. Translating it yields CASSRLGHYGYTF. V usage is TRBV28 and J usage is TRBJ1-2; D ambiguous. The germline gives CDR1 MDHEN, CDR2 SYDVKM. The CDR3 is 13 residues long. The V end was cut by 6 bases, the J end by 3 bases, with 11 bases between.

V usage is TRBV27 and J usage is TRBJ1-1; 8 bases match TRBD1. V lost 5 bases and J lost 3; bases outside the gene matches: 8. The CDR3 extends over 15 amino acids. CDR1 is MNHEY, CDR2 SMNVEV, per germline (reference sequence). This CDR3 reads CASSADRAGDTEAFF. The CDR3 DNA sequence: TGTGCCAGCAGTGCGGACAGGGCGGGGGACACTGAAGCTTTCTTT.

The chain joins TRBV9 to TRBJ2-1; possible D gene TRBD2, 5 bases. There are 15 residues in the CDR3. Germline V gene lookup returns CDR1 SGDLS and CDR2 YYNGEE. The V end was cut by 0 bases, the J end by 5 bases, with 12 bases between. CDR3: CASSVDGRKDNEQFF. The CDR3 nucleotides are TGTGCCAGCAGCGTAGATGGGAGAAAGGACAATGAGCAGTTCTTC. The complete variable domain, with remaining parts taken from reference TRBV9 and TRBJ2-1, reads DSGVTQTPKHLITATGQRVTLRCSPRSGDLSVYWYQQSLDQGLQFLIQYYNGEERAKGNILERFSAQQFPDLHSELNLSSLELGDSALYFCASSVDGRKDNEQFFGPGTRLTVL.

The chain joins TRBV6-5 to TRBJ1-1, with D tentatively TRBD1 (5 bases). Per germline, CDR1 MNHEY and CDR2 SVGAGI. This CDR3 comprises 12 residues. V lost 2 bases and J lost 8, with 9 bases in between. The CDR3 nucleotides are TGTGCCAGCAGTTACGGGGCCAGGGAAGCTTTCTTT. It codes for CASSYGAREAFF.

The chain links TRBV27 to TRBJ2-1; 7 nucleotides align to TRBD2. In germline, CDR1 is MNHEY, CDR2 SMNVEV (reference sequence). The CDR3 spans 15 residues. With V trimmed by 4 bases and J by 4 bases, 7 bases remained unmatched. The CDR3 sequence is CASSSPSSGYNEQFF. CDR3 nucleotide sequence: TGTGCCAGCAGTTCCCCTTCTAGCGGATACAATGAGCAGTTCTTC.

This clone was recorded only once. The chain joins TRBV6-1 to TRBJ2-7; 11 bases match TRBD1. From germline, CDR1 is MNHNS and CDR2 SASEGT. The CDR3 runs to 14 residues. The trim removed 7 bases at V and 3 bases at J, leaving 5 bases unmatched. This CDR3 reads CASKDRGPIYEQYF. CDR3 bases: TGTGCCAGCAAGGACAGGGGGCCGATCTACGAGCAGTACTTC.

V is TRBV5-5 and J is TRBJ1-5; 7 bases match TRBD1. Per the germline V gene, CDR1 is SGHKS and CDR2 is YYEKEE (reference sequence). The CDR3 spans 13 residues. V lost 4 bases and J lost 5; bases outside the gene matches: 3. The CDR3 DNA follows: TGTGCCAGCAGCACAGGGGAGTATCAGCCCCAGCATTTT. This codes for CASSTGEYQPQHF.

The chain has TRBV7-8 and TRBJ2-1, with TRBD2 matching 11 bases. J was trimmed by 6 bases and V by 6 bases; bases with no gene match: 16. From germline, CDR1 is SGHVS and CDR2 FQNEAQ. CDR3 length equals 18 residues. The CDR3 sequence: CASRQKTSGNPGGNEQFF. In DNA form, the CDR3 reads TGTGCCAGCAGACAAAAGACTAGCGGGAATCCAGGAGGCAATGAGCAGTTCTTC.

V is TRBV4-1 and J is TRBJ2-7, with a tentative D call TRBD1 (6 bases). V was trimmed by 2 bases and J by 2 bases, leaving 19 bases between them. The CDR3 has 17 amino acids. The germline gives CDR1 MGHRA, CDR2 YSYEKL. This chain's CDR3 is CASSQHADSLGPYEQYF. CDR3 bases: TGCGCCAGCAGCCAACATGCGGACAGTTTGGGGCCCTACGAGCAGTACTTC.

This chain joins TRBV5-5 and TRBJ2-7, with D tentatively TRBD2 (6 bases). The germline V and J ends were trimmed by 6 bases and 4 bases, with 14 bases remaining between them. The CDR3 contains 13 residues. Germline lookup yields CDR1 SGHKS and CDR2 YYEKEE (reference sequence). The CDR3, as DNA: TGTGCCAGCACCACGATGGGGGGTTACGAGCAGTACTTC. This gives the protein CASTTMGGYEQYF.

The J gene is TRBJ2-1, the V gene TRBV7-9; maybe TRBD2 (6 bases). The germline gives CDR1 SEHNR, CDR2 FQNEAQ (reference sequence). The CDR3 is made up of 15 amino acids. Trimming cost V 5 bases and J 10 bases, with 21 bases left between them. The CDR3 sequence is CASSQGASVSREQFF. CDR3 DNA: TGTGCCAGCAGCCAAGGAGCTAGCGTCTCAAGGGAGCAGTTCTTC.

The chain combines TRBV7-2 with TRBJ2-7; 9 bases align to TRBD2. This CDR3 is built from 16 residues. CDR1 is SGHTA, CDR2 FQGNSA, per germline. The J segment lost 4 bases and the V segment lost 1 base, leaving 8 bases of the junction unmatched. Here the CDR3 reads CASSLVRAGGQYEQYF. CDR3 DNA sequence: TGTGCCAGCAGCTTAGTTAGGGCGGGAGGGCAATACGAGCAGTACTTC.

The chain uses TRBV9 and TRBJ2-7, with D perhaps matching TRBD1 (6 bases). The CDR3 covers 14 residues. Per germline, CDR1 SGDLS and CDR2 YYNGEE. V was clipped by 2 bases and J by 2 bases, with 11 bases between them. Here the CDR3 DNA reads TGTGCCAGCAGCGTGGGGGACACAGCCTACGAGCAGTACTTC. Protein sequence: CASSVGDTAYEQYF.

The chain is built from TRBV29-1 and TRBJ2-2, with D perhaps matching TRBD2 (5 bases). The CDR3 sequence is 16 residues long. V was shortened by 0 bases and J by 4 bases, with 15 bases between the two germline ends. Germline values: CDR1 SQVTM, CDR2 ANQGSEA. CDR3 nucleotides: TGCAGCGTTGAAGACTTCCAAGAGAGGGTCACCGGGGAGCTGTTTTTT. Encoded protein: CSVEDFQERVTGELFF.

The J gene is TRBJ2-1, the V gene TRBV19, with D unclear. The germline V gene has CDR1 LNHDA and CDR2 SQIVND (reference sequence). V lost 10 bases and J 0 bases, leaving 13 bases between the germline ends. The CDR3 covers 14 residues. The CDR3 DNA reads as TGTGCCACCGACTCCTCGAGCTCCTACAATGAGCAGTTCTTC. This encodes CATDSSSSYNEQFF.

CDR3 bases: TGTGCCAGTAGTTCGACAGGGCATTTGCGGCCCCAGCATTTT. Amino acids: CASSSTGHLRPQHF. V and J are TRBV19 and TRBJ1-5, with 7 bases that match TRBD1. Trimming at V came to 5 bases and at J to 9 bases, leaving 10 bases not matched to a gene. Germline values: CDR1 LNHDA, CDR2 SQIVND (reference sequence). The CDR3 contains 14 residues.

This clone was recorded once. The CDR3 coding sequence is TGTGCCAGCAGCGCCCCCGACAGGGTGGCGTACTTC. Its translation: CASSAPDRVAYF. The chain uses TRBV2 and TRBJ2-7; 7 nucleotides line up with TRBD1. Unmatched junction bases numbered 11, after V lost 6 bases and J lost 12 bases. CDR1 is SNHLY, CDR2 FYNNEI, per germline. The CDR3 extends over 12 amino acids.

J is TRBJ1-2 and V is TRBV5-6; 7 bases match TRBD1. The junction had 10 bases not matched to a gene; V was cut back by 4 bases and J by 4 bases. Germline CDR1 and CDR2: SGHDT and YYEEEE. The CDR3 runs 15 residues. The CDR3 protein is CASSRGTEGLYGYTF. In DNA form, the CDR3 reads TGTGCCAGCAGCCGGGGGACAGAGGGCCTCTATGGCTACACCTTC. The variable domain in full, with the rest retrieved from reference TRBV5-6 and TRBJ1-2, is DAGVTQSPTHLIKTRGQQVTLRCSPKSGHDTVSWYQQALGQGPQFIFQYYEEEERQRGNFPDRFSGHQFPNYSSELNVNALLLGDSALYLCASSRGTEGLYGYTFGSGTRLTVV.

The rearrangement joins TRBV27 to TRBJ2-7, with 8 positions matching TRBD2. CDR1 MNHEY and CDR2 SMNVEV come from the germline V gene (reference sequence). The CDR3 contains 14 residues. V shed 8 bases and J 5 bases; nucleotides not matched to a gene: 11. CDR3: CASLPRAGAHEQYF. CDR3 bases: TGTGCCAGCTTACCTCGAGCGGGAGCCCACGAGCAGTACTTC.

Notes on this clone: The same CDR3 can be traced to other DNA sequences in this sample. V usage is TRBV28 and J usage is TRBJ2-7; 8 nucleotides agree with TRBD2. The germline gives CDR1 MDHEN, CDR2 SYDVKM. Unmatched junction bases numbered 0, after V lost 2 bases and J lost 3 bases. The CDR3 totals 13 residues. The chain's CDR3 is CASSLAGGYEQYF. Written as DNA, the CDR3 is TGTGCCAGCAGTTTAGCGGGAGGCTACGAGCAGTACTTC.

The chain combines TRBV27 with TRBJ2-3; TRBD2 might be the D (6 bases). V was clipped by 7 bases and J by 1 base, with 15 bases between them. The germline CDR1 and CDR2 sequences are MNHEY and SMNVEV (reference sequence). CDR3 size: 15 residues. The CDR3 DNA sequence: TGTGCCAGCACCACCCGCGGGGTAGGCACAGATACGCAGTATTTT. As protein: CASTTRGVGTDTQYF.

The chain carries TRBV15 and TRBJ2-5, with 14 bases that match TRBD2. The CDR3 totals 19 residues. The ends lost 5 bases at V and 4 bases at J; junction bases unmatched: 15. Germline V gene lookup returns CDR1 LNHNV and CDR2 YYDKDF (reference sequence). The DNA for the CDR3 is TGTGCCACCAGCCTAGGGGCAACGGGCGGACTAGCGGGAGGAGAGACCCAGTACTTC. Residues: CATSLGATGGLAGGETQYF.

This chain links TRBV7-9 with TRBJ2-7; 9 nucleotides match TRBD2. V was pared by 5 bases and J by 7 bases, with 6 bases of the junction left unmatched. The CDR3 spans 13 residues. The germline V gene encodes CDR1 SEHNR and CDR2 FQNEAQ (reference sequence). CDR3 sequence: CASSQGLAWEQYF. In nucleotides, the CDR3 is TGTGCCAGCAGCCAGGGACTAGCTTGGGAGCAGTACTTC.

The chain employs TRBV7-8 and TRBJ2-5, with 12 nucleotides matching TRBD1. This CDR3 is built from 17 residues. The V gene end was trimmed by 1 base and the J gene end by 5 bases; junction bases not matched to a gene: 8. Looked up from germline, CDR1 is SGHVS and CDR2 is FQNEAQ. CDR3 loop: CASSLEFGDRGRETQYF. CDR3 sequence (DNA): TGTGCCAGCAGCTTAGAATTCGGGGACAGGGGGCGGGAGACCCAGTACTTC.

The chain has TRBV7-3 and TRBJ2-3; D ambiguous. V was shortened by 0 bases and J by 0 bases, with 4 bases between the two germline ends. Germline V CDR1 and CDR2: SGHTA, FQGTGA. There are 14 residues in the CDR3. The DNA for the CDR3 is TGTGCCAGCAGCTTAACGGCCAGCACAGATACGCAGTATTTT. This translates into CASSLTASTDTQYF.

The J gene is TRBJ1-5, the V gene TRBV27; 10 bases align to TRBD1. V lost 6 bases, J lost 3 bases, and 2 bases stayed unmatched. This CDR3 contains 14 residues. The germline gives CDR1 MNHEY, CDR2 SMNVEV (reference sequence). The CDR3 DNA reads TGTGCCAGCAGGACAGGGGGCTCCAATCAGCCCCAGCATTTT. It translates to CASRTGGSNQPQHF.